Described below is a single T cell receptor (beta chain) sequence and its context. This sample is part of a study of T cell responses to AZD1222 COVID-19 vaccine. This CDR3 region has 15 residues. Per germline, CDR1 LNHDA and CDR2 SQIVND (reference sequence). After removal of 5 bases from V and 1 base from J, the junction contained 3 bases not matched to a gene. TCRdb keeps only in-frame clones here, not all; method: immunoSEQ multiplex PCR. Of over 55,000 clones in the sample, 80% to 85% were seen once. The chain recombines TRBV19 with TRBJ1-5, with 9 nucleotides matching TRBD1. This TCR came from an adult in good health. The starting material was peripheral blood, obtained on day 0 of AZD1222 vaccination. The CDR3 bases are TGTGCCAGTAGTTGGACAGGGGAAAGCAATCAGCCCCAGCATTTT. It is translated as CASSWTGESNQPQHF. The complete variable domain, with remaining parts taken from reference TRBV19 and TRBJ1-5, reads DGGITQSPKYLFRKEGQNVTLSCEQNLNHDAMYWYRQDPGQGLRLIYYSQIVNDFQKGDIAEGYSVSREKKESFPLTVTSAQKNPTAFYLCASSWTGESNQPQHFGDGTRLSIL.